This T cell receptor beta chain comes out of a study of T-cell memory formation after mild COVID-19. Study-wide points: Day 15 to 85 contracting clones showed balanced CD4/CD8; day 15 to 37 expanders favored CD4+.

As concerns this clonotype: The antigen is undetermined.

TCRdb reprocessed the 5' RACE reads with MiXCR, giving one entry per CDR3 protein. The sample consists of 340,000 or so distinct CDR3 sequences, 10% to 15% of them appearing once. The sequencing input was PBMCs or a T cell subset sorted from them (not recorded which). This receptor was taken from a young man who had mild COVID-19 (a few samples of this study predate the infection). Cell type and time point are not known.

CDR3 loop: CASSWRIGNTEAFF. The CDR3 nucleotides read TGTGCCAGCAGCTGGCGGATAGGGAACACTGAAGCTTTCTTT. The gene calls are TRBV7-2 and TRBJ1-1; D gene uncertain. Trimming took 4 bases from V and 1 from J, leaving 10 bases between them. This CDR3 has 14 residues. Germline assignment: CDR1 SGHTA and CDR2 FQGNSA.